These 28 T cell receptor beta chains share one sample of origin, sequenced in a study of Ad26.COV2.S vaccination and SARS-CoV-2 variants. Treatment indicated: about 20 received Ad26.COV2.S at low or high dose, single or two shots; about 5 received placebo; per-sample allocation not given. On day 63 after the first injection, vaccine and placebo recipients gave samples. Generated by immunoSEQ multiplex PCR, the TCRdb table keeps only in-frame clones and is missing some. The sample lists 300,000 to 400,000 clones, 88% occurring once. The material was peripheral blood, obtained in a trial of Ad26.COV2.S vaccine versus placebo. The origin of the receptors is a person between 18 and 60 years old who received the Ad26.COV2.S COVID-19 vaccine or a placebo.

On this clone itself: This CDR3 is also generated by other DNA sequences in the sample. The gene calls are TRBV9 and TRBJ2-7; possible D gene TRBD1, 7 bases. Trimming stripped 2 bases from V and 4 bases from J, with 10 bases between. The CDR3 has 13 amino acids. Germline V gives CDR1 SGDLS, CDR2 YYNGEE. CDR3: CASSVQGGYEQYF. Here the CDR3 DNA reads TGTGCCAGCAGCGTCCAGGGGGGATACGAGCAGTACTTC.

The chain couples TRBV5-1 to TRBJ2-1; a possible D gene is TRBD1 (5 bases). V lost 6 bases and J 0 bases, leaving 13 bases between the germline ends. Germline CDR1 is SGHRS and CDR2 is YFSETQ. The CDR3 sequence is 15 residues long. The CDR3 spells CASNVGQSSYNEQFF. The CDR3 DNA is TGCGCCAGCAATGTGGGGCAGAGCTCCTACAATGAGCAGTTCTTC.

The chain couples TRBV27 to TRBJ1-5; D gene uncertain. The V gene lost 1 base and the J gene lost 0 bases, with 7 bases spanning the gap. The CDR3 sequence is 15 residues long. The V gene's germline CDR1 is MNHEY and CDR2 SMNVEV (reference sequence). The CDR3 sequence: CASSLLGFSNQPQHF. The CDR3 nucleotides read TGTGCCAGCAGTTTATTAGGTTTTAGCAATCAGCCCCAGCATTTT.

This sequence joins TRBV6-2 or TRBV6-3 and TRBJ1-1; 9 nucleotides agree with TRBD1. With 4 bases clipped from V and 2 bases from J, the junction kept 8 bases outside the gene matches. The germline V gene encodes CDR1 MNHEY and CDR2 SVGEGT. The CDR3 totals 16 residues. This CDR3 is CASSFRDRARNTEAFF. In nucleotides, the CDR3 is TGTGCCAGCAGTTTCCGGGACAGGGCAAGAAACACTGAAGCTTTCTTT.

On this clone: The germline gene is not matched at one end of the junction; a read error may be the cause. The genes are TRBV2 and TRBJ1-5, with unresolved D. The CDR3 contains 13 residues. Germline V gene data show CDR1 as SNHLY and CDR2 as FYNNEI. Here the CDR3 reads CASKLGLYQPQHF. CDR3 sequence (DNA): TGTGCCAGCAAATTGGGCCTCTATCAACCCCAGCATTTT.

The chain is built from TRBV11-2 and TRBJ2-7; the D gene is possibly TRBD2 (6 bases). CDR1 SGHAT and CDR2 FQNNGV come from the germline V gene. The V gene lost 3 bases and the J gene lost 5 bases, with 14 bases spanning the gap. This CDR3 has 14 amino acids. CDR3 nucleotide sequence: TGTGCCAGCAGCTTTAGACCTAGCGAGAACGAGCAGTACTTC. It yields the protein CASSFRPSENEQYF.

V gene TRBV7-2 combines with J gene TRBJ1-1; no definite D call. In germline, CDR1 is SGHTA, CDR2 FQGNSA. The V end was cut by 2 bases, the J end by 4 bases, with 17 bases between. CDR3 length: 16 residues. Written as DNA, the CDR3 is TGTGCCAGCAGCTTATGGATGAGGGAGGGAATCACTGAAGCTTTCTTT. The encoded protein is CASSLWMREGITEAFF.

The chain joins TRBV27 to TRBJ2-2; D ambiguous. Deletions cut 1 base from V and 0 bases from J, with 6 bases between. The germline CDR1 and CDR2 sequences are MNHEY and SMNVEV (reference sequence). This CDR3 is 15 amino acids long. The DNA of the CDR3 is TGTGCCAGCAGTTTATACCAGACGAACACCGGGGAGCTGTTTTTT. Its translation: CASSLYQTNTGELFF.

The genes are TRBV27 and TRBJ2-7, with TRBD2 matching over 7 bases. Unmatched junction bases numbered 12, after V lost 5 bases and J lost 2 bases. The CDR3 totals 16 residues. CDR1 MNHEY and CDR2 SMNVEV come from the germline V gene (reference sequence). In DNA form, the CDR3 reads TGTGCCAGCAGTCCCCTGAGCGGGGACGGGCCCTACGAGCAGTACTTC. Its protein product is CASSPLSGDGPYEQYF.

The gene calls are TRBV7-7 and TRBJ2-7; 10 nucleotides match TRBD1. This CDR3 is 16 amino acids long. From germline, CDR1 is SSHAT and CDR2 FNYEAQ (reference sequence). V shed 1 base, J shed 2 bases, and the junction held 5 bases outside the gene matches. The CDR3 loop is CASSLGSGQGPYEQYF. CDR3 nucleotides: TGTGCCAGCAGCTTAGGATCGGGACAGGGGCCCTACGAGCAGTACTTC.

This clone was recorded once. V usage is TRBV6-2 or TRBV6-3 and J usage is TRBJ2-5; 7 bases align to TRBD1. Unmatched junction bases numbered 6, after V lost 2 bases and J lost 3 bases. This CDR3 is built from 15 residues. Per the germline V gene, CDR1 is MNHEY and CDR2 is SVGEGT. CDR3 amino acids: CASSYGQGVKETQYF. In DNA, the CDR3 is TGTGCCAGCAGTTACGGGCAGGGGGTCAAAGAGACCCAGTACTTC.

This chain joins TRBV29-1 and TRBJ2-7; the D gene is possibly TRBD2 (5 bases). Trimming took 7 bases from V and 6 from J, leaving 16 bases between them. Germline CDR1 is SQVTM and CDR2 is ANQGSEA. The CDR3 is made up of 12 amino acids. The CDR3 nucleotides read TGCAGCGGGCTCGGGGTTTTGCTCGAGCAGTACTTC. The encoded protein is CSGLGVLLEQYF.

The chain recombines TRBV14 with TRBJ2-7; 11 nucleotides agree with TRBD2. There are 16 residues in the CDR3. J lost 5 bases, V lost 2 bases, and 8 bases had no gene match. CDR1 SGHDN and CDR2 FVKESK come from the germline V gene. CDR3 residues: CASSQQPSGGINEQYF. In nucleotides, the CDR3 is TGTGCCAGCAGCCAACAGCCTAGCGGGGGGATCAACGAGCAGTACTTC.

The rearrangement links TRBV9 to TRBJ1-5; TRBD1 agrees at 10 bases. Trimming at V came to 4 bases and at J to 3 bases, leaving 7 bases not matched to a gene. This CDR3 comprises 16 residues. Germline CDR1 is SGDLS and CDR2 is YYNGEE. In nucleotides, the CDR3 is TGTGCCAGCAGCCCCGGGACAGGGGCCCTCAATCAGCCCCAGCATTTT. The encoded protein is CASSPGTGALNQPQHF.

This chain connects TRBV11-2 to TRBJ2-5; D is unclear. V lost 1 base to trimming and J lost 5 bases, with 5 bases between them. Germline V gene lookup returns CDR1 SGHAT and CDR2 FQNNGV. The CDR3 totals 12 residues. DNA for the CDR3: TGTGCCAGCAGCTTAGTCACGGAGACCCAGTACTTC. Amino acids: CASSLVTETQYF.

The chain is built from TRBV29-1 and TRBJ1-2; perhaps TRBD1 as D (6 bases). CDR1 and CDR2 (germline): SQVTM, ANQGSEA. The CDR3 is 14 amino acids. Trimming pared 3 bases from V and 2 bases from J, leaving 13 bases between. In nucleotides, the CDR3 is TGCAGCGTTGATTTAGGGGGGGCGAACTATGGCTACACCTTC. Protein product: CSVDLGGANYGYTF.

This clone was seen many times. J is TRBJ1-3 and V is TRBV7-2; TRBD1 matches 7 bases. The CDR3 length is 18 residues. Germline V CDR1 and CDR2: SGHTA, FQGNSA. V trimming: 5 bases; J trimming: 0 bases; junction bases outside the gene matches: 13. The CDR3 sequence is CASSPIHRGGISGNTIYF. CDR3 bases: TGTGCCAGCAGCCCAATCCACAGGGGAGGTATCTCTGGAAACACCATATATTTT.

V and J are TRBV19 and TRBJ2-1; 12 nucleotides agree with TRBD2. CDR3 length equals 15 residues. CDR1 LNHDA and CDR2 SQIVND come from the germline V gene (reference sequence). V trimming: 6 bases; J trimming: 13 bases; junction bases outside the gene matches: 13. CDR3 DNA: TGTGCCAGTAGCCCGACTAGCGGGAGAAGGAGGCTACAGTTCTTC. This encodes CASSPTSGRRRLQFF.

The V call is TRBV29-1, the J call TRBJ1-1; no clear D. The CDR3 contains 11 residues. Germline V CDR1 and CDR2: SQVTM, ANQGSEA. Between the trimmed V and J ends, which lost 7 bases and 9 bases, there was a span of 15 bases. The CDR3 is CSENRVGKAFF. As DNA, the CDR3 is TGCAGCGAAAACCGGGTCGGTAAAGCTTTCTTT.

The gene calls are TRBV30 and TRBJ2-7; D is unresolved. This CDR3 has 10 amino acids. Germline V gives CDR1 GTSNPN, CDR2 SVGIG (reference sequence). V was trimmed by 0 bases and J by 7 bases, leaving 4 bases between them. This CDR3 is CAWSVREQYF. CDR3 DNA sequence: TGTGCCTGGAGTGTAAGGGAGCAGTACTTC.

The count of this clone is one. The rearrangement joins TRBV7-8 to TRBJ2-5, with D tentatively TRBD1 or TRBD2 (6 bases each). CDR3 length: 14 residues. Between the trimmed V and J ends, which lost 5 bases and 0 bases, there was a span of 10 bases. CDR1 and CDR2 from the germline V gene are SGHVS and FQNEAQ. Here the CDR3 DNA reads TGTGCCAGCAGCCGAGGGGGGAACCAAGAGACCCAGTACTTC. As protein: CASSRGGNQETQYF.

This clone was counted once. Here the CDR3 reads CASSRQGLGGSSNQPQHF. The DNA of the CDR3 is TGTGCCAGTAGTAGACAGGGGCTGGGGGGTTCTAGCAATCAGCCCCAGCATTTT. The chain joins TRBV19 to TRBJ1-5, with TRBD1 matching over 8 bases. Germline trimming cut 4 bases from V and 0 bases from J; bases unmatched to any gene: 11. The germline V gene has CDR1 LNHDA and CDR2 SQIVND (reference sequence). The CDR3 extends over 18 amino acids.

The rearrangement links TRBV20-1 to TRBJ2-4; TRBD1 matches at 7 bases. This CDR3 contains 16 residues. V lost 3 bases and J lost 1; bases outside the gene matches: 9. CDR1 DFQATT and CDR2 SNEGSKA come from the germline V gene (reference sequence). CDR3 amino acids: CSASGRGLVAKNIQYF. The CDR3 bases are TGCAGTGCTAGTGGTAGGGGGCTTGTGGCCAAAAACATTCAGTACTTC.

The V gene is TRBV6-2 or TRBV6-3, the J gene TRBJ2-7; D is uncertain. The V end lost 5 bases, the J end lost 4 bases, and 24 bases lay between the germline ends. Per germline, CDR1 MNHEY and CDR2 SVGEGT. There are 17 residues in the CDR3. CDR3 amino acids: CASSQRKSPKEEYEQYF. The CDR3 bases are TGTGCCAGCAGTCAACGTAAAAGCCCAAAGGAAGAGTACGAGCAGTACTTC.

V and J are TRBV7-9 and TRBJ2-7; possibly TRBD1 for D (5 bases). CDR3 length: 14 residues. V was cut by 0 bases and J by 5 bases, with 11 bases left in between. CDR1 SEHNR and CDR2 FQNEAQ come from the germline V gene (reference sequence). The CDR3 here is CASSLALQGNEQYF. Written as DNA, the CDR3 is TGTGCCAGCAGCTTAGCGCTCCAGGGTAACGAGCAGTACTTC.

The V call is TRBV6-5, the J call TRBJ1-1, with D maybe TRBD1 (6 bases). CDR3 size: 14 residues. Germline assignment: CDR1 MNHEY and CDR2 SVGAGI. V was cut by 2 bases and J by 5 bases, with 12 bases left in between. The CDR3 sequence is CASSYGQPGTEAFF. The CDR3 bases are TGTGCCAGCAGTTACGGACAGCCGGGGACTGAAGCTTTCTTT.

V usage is TRBV18 and J usage is TRBJ2-7; perhaps TRBD1 as D (6 bases). V was trimmed by 4 bases and J by 6 bases, leaving 22 bases between them. In germline, CDR1 is KGHSH, CDR2 LQKENI. This CDR3 comprises 16 residues. The CDR3 reads CASSLDVRDTASEQYF. The CDR3 coding sequence is TGTGCCAGCTCACTAGATGTCCGGGACACCGCCAGCGAGCAGTACTTC.

The genes are TRBV7-8 and TRBJ2-5; D may be TRBD2 (6 bases). The CDR3 runs to 14 residues. V lost 5 bases and J 0 bases, leaving 10 bases between the germline ends. The germline gives CDR1 SGHVS, CDR2 FQNEAQ. The CDR3 here is CASSLGGNQETQYF. The CDR3 coding sequence is TGTGCCAGCAGCCTCGGGGGAAACCAAGAGACCCAGTACTTC. Combining the CDR3 with reference TRBV7-8 and TRBJ2-5 gives the whole variable domain GAGVSQSPRYKVAKRGQDVALRCDPISGHVSLFWYQQALGQGPEFLTYFQNEAQLDKSGLPSDRFFAERPEGSVSTLKIQRTQQEDSAVYLCASSLGGNQETQYFGPGTRLLVL.